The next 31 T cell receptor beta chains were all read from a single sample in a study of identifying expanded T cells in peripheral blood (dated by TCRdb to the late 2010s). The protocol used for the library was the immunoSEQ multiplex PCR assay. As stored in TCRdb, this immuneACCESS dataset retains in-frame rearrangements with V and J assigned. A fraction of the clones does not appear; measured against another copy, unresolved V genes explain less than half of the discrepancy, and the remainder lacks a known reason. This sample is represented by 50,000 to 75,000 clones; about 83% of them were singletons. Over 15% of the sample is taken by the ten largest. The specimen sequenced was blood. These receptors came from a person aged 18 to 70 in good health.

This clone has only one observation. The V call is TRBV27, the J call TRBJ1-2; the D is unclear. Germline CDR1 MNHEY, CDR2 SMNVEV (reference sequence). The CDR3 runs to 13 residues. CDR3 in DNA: TGTGCAAGTGGAGGGTCGAGGAACTATGGCTACACCTTC. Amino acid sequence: CASGGSRNYGYTF.

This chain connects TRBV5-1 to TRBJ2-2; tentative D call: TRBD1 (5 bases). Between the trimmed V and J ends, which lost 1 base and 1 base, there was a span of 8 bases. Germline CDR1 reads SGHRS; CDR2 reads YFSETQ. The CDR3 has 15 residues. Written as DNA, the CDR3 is TGCGCCAGCAGCTTGATGGGGCAGAACACCGGGGAGCTGTTTTTT. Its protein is CASSLMGQNTGELFF.

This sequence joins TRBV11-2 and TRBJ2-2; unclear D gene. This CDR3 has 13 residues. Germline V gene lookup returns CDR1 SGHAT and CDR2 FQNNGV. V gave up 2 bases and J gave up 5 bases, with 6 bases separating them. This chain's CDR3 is CASSLTPTGELFF. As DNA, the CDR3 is TGTGCCAGCAGCTTAACTCCTACCGGGGAGCTGTTTTTT.

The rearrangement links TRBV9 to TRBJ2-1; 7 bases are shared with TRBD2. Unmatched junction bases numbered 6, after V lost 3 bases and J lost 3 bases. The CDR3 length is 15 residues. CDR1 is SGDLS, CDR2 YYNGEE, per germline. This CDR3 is CASSAGGRVYNEQFF. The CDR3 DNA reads TGTGCCAGCAGCGCGGGGGGACGAGTCTACAATGAGCAGTTCTTC.

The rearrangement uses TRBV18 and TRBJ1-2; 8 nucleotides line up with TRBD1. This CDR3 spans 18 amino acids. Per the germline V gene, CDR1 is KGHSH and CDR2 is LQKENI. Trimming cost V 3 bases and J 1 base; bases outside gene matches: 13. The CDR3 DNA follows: TGTGCCAGCTCACCCATCGGACAGGGTGTAGCCTTTAACTATGGCTACACCTTC. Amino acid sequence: CASSPIGQGVAFNYGYTF. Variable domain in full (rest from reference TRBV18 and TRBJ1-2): NAGVMQNPRHLVRRRGQEARLRCSPMKGHSHVYWYRQLPEEGLKFMVYLQKENIIDESGMPKERFSAEFPKEGPSILRIQQVVRGDSAAYFCASSPIGQGVAFNYGYTFGSGTRLTVV.

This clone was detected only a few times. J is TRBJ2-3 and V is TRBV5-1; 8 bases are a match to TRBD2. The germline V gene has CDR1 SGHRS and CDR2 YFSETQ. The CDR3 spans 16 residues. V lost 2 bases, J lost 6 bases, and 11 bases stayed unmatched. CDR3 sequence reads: CASSLAGALNMDTQYF. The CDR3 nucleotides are TGCGCCAGCAGCTTAGCGGGGGCCCTAAATATGGATACGCAGTATTTT.

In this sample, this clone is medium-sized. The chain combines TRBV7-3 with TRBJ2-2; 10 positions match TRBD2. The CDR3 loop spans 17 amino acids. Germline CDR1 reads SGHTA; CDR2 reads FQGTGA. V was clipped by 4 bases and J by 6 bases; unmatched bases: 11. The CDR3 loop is CASSSPGSGGAPGELFF. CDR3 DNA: TGTGCCAGCAGCTCCCCGGGGAGCGGGGGGGCCCCCGGGGAGCTGTTTTTT.

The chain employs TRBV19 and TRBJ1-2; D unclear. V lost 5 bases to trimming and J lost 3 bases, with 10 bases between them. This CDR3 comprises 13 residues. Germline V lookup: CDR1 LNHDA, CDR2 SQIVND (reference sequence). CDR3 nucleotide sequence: TGTGCCAGTAGTCTCCGAGGGCACTATGGCTACACCTTC. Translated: CASSLRGHYGYTF.

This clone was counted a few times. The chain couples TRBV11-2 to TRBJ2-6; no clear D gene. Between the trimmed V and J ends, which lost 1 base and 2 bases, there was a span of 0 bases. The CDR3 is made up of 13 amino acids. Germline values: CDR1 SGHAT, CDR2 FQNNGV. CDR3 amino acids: CASSLAGANVLTF. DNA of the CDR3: TGTGCCAGCAGCTTAGCTGGGGCCAACGTCCTGACTTTC.

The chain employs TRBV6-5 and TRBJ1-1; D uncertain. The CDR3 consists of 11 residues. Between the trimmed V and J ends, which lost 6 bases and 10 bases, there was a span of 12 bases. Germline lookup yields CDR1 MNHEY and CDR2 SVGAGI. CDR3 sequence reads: CASRRDSSAFF. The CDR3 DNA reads TGTGCCAGCAGAAGGGATTCATCAGCTTTCTTT.

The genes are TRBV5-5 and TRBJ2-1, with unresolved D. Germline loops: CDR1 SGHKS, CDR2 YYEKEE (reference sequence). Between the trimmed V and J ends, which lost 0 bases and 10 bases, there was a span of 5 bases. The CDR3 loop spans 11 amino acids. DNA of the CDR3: TGTGCCAGCAGCTTGGACCGGGAGCAGTTCTTC. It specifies CASSLDREQFF.

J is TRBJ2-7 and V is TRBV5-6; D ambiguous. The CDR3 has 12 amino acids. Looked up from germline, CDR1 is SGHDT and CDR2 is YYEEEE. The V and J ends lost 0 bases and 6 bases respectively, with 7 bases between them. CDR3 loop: CASSLGPGEQYV. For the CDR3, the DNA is TGTGCCAGCAGCTTGGGCCCGGGCGAGCAGTACGTC.

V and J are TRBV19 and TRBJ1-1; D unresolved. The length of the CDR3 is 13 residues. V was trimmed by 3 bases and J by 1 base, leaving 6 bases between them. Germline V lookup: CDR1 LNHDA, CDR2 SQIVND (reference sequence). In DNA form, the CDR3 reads TGTGCCAGTAGTATTGGCAAGAACACTGAAGCTTTCTTT. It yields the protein CASSIGKNTEAFF.

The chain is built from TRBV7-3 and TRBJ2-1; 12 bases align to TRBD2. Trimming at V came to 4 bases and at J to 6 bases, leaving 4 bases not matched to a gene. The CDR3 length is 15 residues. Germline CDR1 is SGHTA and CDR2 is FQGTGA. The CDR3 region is CASSSLAGGRNEQFF. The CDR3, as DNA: TGTGCCAGCAGCTCCCTAGCGGGGGGGCGCAATGAGCAGTTCTTC.

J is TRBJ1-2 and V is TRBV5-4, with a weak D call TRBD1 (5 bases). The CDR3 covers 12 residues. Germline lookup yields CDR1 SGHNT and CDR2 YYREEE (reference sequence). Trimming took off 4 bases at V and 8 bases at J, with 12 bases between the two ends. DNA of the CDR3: TGTGCCAGCAGCAACAGGCCGTCGGGCTACACCTTC. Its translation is CASSNRPSGYTF. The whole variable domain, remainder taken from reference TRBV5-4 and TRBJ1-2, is ETGVTQSPTHLIKTRGQQVTLRCSSQSGHNTVSWYQQALGQGPQFIFQYYREEENGRGNFPPRFSGLQFPNYSSELNVNALELDDSALYLCASSNRPSGYTFGSGTRLTVV.

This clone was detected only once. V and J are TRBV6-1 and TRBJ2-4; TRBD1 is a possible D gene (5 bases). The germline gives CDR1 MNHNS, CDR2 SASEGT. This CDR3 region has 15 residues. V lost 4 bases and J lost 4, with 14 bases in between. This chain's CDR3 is CASSAPRVRKNIQYF. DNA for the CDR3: TGTGCCAGCAGTGCCCCCAGGGTGAGGAAAAACATTCAGTACTTC.

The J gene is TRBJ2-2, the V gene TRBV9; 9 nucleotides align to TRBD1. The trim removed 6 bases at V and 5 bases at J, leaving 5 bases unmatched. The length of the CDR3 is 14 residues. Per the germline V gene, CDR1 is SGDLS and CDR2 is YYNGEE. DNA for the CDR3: TGTGCCAGCAACACAGGGGGCGCAACCGGGGAGCTGTTTTTT. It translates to CASNTGGATGELFF.

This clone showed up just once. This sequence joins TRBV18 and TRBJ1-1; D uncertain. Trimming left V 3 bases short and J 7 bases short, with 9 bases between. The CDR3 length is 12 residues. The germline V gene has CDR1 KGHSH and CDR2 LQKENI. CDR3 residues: CASSPGSSEAFF. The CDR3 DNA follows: TGTGCCAGCTCACCCGGATCCAGTGAAGCTTTCTTT.

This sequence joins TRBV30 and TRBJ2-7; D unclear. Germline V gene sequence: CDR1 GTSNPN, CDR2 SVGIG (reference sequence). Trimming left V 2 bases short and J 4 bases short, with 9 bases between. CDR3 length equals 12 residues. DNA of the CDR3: TGTGCCTGGAGTAGAGGTTCGTACGAGCAGTACTTC. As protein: CAWSRGSYEQYF.

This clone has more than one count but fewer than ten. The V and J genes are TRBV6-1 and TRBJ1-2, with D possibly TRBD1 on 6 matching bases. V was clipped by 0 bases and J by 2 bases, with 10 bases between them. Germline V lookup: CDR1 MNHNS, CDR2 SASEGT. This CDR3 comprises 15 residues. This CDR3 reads CASSEAGTPNYGYTF. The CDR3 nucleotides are TGTGCCAGCAGTGAAGCCGGGACACCAAACTATGGCTACACCTTC.

CDR3 sequence: CASRAAVLYTYEQYF. CDR3 DNA: TGTGCCAGCAGAGCGGCCGTACTATACACCTACGAGCAGTACTTC. V usage is TRBV6-6 and J usage is TRBJ2-7; a weak D match, TRBD2 (5 bases). CDR1 and CDR2 (germline): MNHNY, SVGAGI (reference sequence). The germline V and J ends were trimmed by 6 bases and 2 bases, with 17 bases remaining between them. CDR3 length: 15 amino acids.

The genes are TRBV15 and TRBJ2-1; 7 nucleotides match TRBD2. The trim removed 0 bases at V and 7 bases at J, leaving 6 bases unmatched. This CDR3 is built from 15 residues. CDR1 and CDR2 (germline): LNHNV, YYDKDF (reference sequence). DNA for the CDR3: TGTGCCACCAGCAGAGAACGGGGGGTCCTGAATGAGCAGTTCTTC. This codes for CATSRERGVLNEQFF. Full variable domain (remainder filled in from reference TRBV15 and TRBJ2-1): DAMVIQNPRYQVTQFGKPVTLSCSQTLNHNVMYWYQQKSSQAPKLLFHYYDKDFNNEADTPDNFQSRRPNTSFCFLDIRSPGLGDTAMYLCATSRERGVLNEQFFGPGTRLTVL.

CDR3 in DNA: TGTGCCACCAGCAGAGGTTATGTGAGTTACGAGCAGTACTTC. As protein: CATSRGYVSYEQYF. J is TRBJ2-7 and V is TRBV15; the D is unclear. Germline V CDR1 and CDR2: LNHNV, YYDKDF (reference sequence). The CDR3 loop spans 14 amino acids. Between the trimmed V and J ends, which lost 1 base and 4 bases, there was a span of 11 bases.

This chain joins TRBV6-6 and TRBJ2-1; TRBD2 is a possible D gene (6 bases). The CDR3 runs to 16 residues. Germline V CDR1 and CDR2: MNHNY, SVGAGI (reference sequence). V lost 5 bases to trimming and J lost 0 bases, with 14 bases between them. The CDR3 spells CASSQTSSDSYNEQFF. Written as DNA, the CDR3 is TGTGCCAGCAGTCAAACTAGCTCCGACTCCTACAATGAGCAGTTCTTC.

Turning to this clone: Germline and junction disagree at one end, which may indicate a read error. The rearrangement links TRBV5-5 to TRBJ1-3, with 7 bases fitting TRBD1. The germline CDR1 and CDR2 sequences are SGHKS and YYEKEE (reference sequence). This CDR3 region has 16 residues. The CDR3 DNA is TGTGCCAGCAGATTGGGACAGAGTCTCTCTGGAAACACCATATATTTT. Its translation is CASRLGQSLSGNTIYF.

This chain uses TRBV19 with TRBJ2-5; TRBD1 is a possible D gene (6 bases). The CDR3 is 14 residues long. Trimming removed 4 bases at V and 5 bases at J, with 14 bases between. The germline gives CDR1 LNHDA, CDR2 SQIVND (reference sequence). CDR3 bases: TGTGCCAGTAGTAGGGACACCTTCCCGGAGACCCAGTACTTC. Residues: CASSRDTFPETQYF.

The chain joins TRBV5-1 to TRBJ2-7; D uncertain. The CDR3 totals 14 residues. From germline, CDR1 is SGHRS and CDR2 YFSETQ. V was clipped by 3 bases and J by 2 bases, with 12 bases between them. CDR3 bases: TGCGCCAGCAGCTCGCCGGAAAGCACCTACGAGCAGTACTTC. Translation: CASSSPESTYEQYF.

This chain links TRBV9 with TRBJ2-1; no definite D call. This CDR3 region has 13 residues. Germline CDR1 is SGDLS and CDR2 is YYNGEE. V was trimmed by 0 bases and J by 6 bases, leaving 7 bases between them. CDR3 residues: CASSVGAVNEQFF. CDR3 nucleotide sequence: TGTGCCAGCAGCGTAGGGGCGGTCAATGAGCAGTTCTTC.

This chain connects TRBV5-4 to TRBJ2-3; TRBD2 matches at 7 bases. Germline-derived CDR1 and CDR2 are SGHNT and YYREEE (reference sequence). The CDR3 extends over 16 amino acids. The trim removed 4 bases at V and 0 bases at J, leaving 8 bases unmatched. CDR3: CASSGMGGRSTDTQYF. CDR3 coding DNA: TGTGCCAGCAGCGGGATGGGGGGGAGGAGCACAGATACGCAGTATTTT.

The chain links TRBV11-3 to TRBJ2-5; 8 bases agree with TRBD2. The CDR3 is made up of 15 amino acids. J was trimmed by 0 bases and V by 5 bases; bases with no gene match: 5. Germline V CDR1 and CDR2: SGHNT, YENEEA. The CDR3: CASSQTSAYQETQYF. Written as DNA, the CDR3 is TGTGCCAGCAGCCAGACTAGCGCCTACCAAGAGACCCAGTACTTC. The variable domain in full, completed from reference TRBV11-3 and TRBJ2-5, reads EAGVVQSPRYKIIEKKQPVAFWCNPISGHNTLYWYLQNLGQGPELLIRYENEEAVDDSQLPKDRFSAERLKGVDSTLKIQPAELGDSAVYLCASSQTSAYQETQYFGPGTRLLVL.

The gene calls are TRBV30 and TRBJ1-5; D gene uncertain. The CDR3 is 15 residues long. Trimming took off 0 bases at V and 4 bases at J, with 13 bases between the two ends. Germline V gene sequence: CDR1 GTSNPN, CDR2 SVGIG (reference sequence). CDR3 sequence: CAWSVPGVGNQPQHF. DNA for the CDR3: TGTGCCTGGAGTGTACCTGGGGTCGGGAATCAGCCCCAGCATTTT.